This T cell receptor beta chain is from a study of shared clonotypes between healthy human individuals. CDR1 SGHDT and CDR2 YYEEEE come from the germline V gene. The CDR3 spans 14 residues. After removal of 2 bases from V and 4 bases from J, the junction contained 3 bases not matched to a gene. Produced via immunoSEQ multiplex PCR; TCRdb's table is partial and in-frame only. In the table there are roughly 2.6 million clones, just over 90% of which are singletons. Sequencing input: naive CD4+ T cells sorted from blood. Subset reported: CD45RA+ positively selected. The sequence was collected from a man younger than 35 in good health. The chain joins TRBV5-6 to TRBJ1-5, with 7 bases identical to TRBD1. CDR3: CASSFGQANQPQHF. The CDR3 DNA is TGTGCCAGCAGCTTCGGACAGGCGAATCAGCCCCAGCATTTT.